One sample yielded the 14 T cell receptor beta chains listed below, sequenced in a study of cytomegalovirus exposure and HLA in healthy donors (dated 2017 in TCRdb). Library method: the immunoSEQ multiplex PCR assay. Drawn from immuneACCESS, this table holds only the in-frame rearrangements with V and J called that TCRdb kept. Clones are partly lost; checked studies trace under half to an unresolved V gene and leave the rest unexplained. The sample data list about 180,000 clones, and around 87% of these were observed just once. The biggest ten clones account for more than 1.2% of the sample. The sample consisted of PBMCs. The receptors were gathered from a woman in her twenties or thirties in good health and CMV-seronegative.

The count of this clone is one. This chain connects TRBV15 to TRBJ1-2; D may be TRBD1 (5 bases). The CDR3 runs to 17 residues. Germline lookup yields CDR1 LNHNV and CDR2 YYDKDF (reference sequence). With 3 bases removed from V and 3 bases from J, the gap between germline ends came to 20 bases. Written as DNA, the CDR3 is TGTGCCACCAGCAGGGGGCCGGCGGGGTTGCTCGACTATGGCTACACCTTC. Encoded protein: CATSRGPAGLLDYGYTF.

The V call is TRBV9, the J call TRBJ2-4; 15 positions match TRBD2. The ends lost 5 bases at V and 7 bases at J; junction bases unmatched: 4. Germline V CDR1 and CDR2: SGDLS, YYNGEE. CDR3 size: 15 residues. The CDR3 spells CASSGLAGGLNIQYF. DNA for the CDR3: TGTGCCAGCAGTGGACTAGCGGGGGGGTTGAACATTCAGTACTTC.

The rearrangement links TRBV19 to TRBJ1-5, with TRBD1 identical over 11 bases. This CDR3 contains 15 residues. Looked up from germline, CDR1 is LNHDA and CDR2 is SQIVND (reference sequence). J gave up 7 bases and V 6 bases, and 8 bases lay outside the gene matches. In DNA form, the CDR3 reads TGTGCCAGTAGCCGGACAGGGGGCCTCCCCCAGCCCCAGCATTTT. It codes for CASSRTGGLPQPQHF.

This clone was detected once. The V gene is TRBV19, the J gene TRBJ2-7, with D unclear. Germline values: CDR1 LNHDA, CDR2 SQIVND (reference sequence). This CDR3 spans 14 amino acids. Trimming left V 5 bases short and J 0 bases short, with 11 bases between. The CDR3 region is CASSPVRSSYEQYF. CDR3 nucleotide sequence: TGTGCCAGTAGTCCAGTAAGGAGCTCCTACGAGCAGTACTTC.

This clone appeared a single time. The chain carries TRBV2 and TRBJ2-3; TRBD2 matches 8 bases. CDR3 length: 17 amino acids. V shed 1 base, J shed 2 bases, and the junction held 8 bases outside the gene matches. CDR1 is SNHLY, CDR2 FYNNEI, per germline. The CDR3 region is CASSEVLAGGNTDTQYF. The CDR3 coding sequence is TGTGCCAGCAGTGAAGTTCTGGCGGGGGGCAACACAGATACGCAGTATTTT.

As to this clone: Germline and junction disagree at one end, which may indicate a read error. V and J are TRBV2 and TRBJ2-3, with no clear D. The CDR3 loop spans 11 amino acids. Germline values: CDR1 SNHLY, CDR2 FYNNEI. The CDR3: CTAVGTDTQYF. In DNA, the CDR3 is TGCACCGCGGTTGGAACAGATACGCAGTATTTT.

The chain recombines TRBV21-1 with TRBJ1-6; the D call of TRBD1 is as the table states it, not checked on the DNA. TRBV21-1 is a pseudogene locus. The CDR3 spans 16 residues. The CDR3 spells CASSPTLGGHKSPLHF. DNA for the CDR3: TGTGCCAGCAGCCCGACCCTAGGGGGTCATAAGTCACCCCTCCACTTT.

The CDR3 spells CASSLIAGSGELFF. The CDR3 nucleotides are TGTGCCAGCAGCTTGATAGCGGGGTCCGGGGAGCTGTTTTTT. This chain uses TRBV7-2 with TRBJ2-2; 8 bases are a match to TRBD2. CDR3 size: 14 residues. With V trimmed by 3 bases and J by 6 bases, 3 bases remained unmatched. The germline V gene has CDR1 SGHTA and CDR2 FQGNSA. The full variable domain, rest sourced from reference TRBV7-2 and TRBJ2-2, is GAGVSQSPSNKVTEKGKDVELRCDPISGHTALYWYRQSLGQGLEFLIYFQGNSAPDKSGLPSDRFSAERTGGSVSTLTIQRTQQEDSAVYLCASSLIAGSGELFFGEGSRLTVL.

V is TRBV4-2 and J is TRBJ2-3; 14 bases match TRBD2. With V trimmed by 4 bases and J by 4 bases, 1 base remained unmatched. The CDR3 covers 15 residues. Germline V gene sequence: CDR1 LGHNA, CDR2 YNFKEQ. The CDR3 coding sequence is TGTGCCAGCAGCCCGACTAGCGGGGGGGCAGATACGCAGTATTTT. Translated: CASSPTSGGADTQYF.

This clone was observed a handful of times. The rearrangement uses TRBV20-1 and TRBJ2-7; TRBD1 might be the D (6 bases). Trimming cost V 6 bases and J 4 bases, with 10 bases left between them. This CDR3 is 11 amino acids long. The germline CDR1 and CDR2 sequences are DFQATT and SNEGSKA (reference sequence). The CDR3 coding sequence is TGCAGTGCCCGGGACAAATACGAGCAGTACTTC. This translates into CSARDKYEQYF.

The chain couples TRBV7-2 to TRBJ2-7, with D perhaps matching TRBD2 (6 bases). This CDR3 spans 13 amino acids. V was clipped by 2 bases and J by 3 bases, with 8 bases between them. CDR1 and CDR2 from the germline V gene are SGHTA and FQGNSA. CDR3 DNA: TGTGCCAGCAGCTTACCCGGGGGCTACGAGCAGTACTTC. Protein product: CASSLPGGYEQYF.

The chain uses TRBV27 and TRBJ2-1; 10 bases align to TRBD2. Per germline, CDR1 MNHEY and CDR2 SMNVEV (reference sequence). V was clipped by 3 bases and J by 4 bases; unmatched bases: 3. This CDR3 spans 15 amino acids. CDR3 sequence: CASSFSSGGYNEQFF. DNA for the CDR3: TGTGCCAGCAGTTTTAGTAGCGGGGGGTACAATGAGCAGTTCTTC.

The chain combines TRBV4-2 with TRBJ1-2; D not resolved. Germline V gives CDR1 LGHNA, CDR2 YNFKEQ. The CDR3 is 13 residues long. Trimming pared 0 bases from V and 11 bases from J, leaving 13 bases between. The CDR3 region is CASSQDVLGGYTF. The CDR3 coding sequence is TGTGCCAGCAGCCAAGATGTTCTGGGCGGGTACACCTTC.

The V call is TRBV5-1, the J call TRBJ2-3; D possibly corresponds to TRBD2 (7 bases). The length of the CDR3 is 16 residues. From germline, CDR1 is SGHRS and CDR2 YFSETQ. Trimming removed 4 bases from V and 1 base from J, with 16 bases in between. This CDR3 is CASSGGAGLGTDTQYF. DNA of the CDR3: TGCGCCAGCAGCGGGGGGGCCGGGTTGGGCACAGATACGCAGTATTTT.